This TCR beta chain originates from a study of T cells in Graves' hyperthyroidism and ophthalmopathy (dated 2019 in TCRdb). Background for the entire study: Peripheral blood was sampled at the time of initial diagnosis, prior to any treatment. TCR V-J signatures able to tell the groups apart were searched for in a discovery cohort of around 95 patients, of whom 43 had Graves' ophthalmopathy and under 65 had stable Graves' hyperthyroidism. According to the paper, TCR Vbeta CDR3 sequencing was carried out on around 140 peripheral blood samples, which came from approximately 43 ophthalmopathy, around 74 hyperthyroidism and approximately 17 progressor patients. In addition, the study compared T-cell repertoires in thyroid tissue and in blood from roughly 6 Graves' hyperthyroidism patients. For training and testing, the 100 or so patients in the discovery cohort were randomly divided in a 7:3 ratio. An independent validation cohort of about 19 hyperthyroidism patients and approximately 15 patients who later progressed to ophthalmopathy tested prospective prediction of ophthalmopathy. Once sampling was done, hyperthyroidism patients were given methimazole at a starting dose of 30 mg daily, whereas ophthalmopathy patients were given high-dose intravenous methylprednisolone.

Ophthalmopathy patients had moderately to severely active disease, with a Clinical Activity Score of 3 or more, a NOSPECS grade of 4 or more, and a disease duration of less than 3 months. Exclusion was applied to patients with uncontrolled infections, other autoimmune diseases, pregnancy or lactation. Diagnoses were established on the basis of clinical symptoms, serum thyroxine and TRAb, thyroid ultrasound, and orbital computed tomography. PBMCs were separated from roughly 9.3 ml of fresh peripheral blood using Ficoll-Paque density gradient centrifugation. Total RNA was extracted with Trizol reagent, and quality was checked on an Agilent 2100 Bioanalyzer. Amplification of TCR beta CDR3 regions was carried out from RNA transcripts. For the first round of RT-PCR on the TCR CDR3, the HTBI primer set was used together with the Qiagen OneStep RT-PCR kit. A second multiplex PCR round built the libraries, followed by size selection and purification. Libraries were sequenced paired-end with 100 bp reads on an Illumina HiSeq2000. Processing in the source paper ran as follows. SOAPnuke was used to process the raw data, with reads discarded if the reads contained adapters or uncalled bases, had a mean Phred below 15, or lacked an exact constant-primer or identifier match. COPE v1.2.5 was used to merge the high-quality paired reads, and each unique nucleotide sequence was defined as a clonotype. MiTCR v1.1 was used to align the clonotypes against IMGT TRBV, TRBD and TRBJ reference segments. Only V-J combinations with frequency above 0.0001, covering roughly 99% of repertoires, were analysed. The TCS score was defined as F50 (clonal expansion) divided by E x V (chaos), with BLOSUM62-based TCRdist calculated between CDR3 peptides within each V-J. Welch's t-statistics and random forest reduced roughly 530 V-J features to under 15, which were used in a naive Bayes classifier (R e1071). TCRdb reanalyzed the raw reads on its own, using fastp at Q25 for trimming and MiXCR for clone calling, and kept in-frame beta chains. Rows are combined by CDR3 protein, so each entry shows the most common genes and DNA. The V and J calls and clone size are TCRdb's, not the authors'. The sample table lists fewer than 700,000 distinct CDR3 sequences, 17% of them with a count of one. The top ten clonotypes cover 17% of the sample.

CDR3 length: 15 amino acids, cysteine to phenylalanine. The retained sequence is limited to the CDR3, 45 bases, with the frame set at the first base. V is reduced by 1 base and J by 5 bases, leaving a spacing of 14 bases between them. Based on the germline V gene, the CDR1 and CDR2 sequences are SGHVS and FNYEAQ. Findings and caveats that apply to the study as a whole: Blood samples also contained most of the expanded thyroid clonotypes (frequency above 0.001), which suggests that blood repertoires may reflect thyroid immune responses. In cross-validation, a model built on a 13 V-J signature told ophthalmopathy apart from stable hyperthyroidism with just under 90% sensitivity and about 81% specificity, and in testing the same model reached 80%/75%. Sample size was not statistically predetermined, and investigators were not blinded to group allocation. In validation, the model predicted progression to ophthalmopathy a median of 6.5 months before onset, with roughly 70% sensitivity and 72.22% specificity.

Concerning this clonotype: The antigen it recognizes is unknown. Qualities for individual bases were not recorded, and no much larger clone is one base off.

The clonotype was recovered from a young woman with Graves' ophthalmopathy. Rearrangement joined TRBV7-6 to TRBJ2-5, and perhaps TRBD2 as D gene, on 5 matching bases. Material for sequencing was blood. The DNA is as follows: TGTGCCAGCAGCTTAGACCCGGGATACTGGGAGACCCAGTACTTC. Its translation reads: CASSLDPGYWETQYF. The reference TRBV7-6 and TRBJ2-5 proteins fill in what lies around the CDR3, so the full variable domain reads GAGVSQSPRYKVTKRGQDVALRCDPISGHVSLYWYRQALGQGPEFLTYFNYEAQQDKSGLPNDRFSAERPEGSISTLTIQRTEQRDSAMYRCASSLDPGYWETQYFGPGTRLLVL.